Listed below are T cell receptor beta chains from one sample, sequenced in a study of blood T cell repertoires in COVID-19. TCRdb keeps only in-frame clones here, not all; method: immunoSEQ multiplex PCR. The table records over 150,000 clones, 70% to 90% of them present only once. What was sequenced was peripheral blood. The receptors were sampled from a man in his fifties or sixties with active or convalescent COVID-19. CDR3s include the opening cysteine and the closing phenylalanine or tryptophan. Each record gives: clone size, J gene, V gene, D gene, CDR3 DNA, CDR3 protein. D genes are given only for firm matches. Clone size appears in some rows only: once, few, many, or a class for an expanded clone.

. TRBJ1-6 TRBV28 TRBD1 TGTGCCAGCAGTTTTAGGAACAGGGGGAATTCACCCCTCCACTTT CASSFRNRGNSPLHF
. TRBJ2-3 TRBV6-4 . TGTGCCAGCAGTGACACAGGGAGGGGTACGCAGTATTTT CASSDTGRGTQYF
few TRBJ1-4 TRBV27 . TGTGCCAGCAGGGCAGAGGGCGCCTCAACTAATGAAAAACTGTTTTTT CASRAEGASTNEKLFF
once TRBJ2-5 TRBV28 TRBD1 TGTGCCAGCAGTTTGGGACAGGCCAAGGGTTACCAAGAGACCCAGTACTTC CASSLGQAKGYQETQYF
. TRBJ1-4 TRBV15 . TGTGCCACCAGCAGAGATCAGGGAAATGAAAAACTGTTTTTT CATSRDQGNEKLFF
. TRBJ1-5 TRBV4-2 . TGTGCCAGCAGCCAAGAGGGGGGACAGCCCCAGCATTTT CASSQEGGQPQHF
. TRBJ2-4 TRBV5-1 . TGCGCCAGCAGTACACTAGGAGGGAAAAACATTCAGTACTTC CASSTLGGKNIQYF
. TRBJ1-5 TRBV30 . TGTGCCTGGAGTGACAGGGTTCATCAGCCCCAGCATTTT CAWSDRVHQPQHF
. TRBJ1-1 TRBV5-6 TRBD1 TGTGCCAGCAGCGCCCCCGGGACAGGGATGGGAAGGGAGGCTTTCTTT CASSAPGTGMGREAFF
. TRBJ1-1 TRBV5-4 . TGTGCCAGCAGCTTGGCAGACAGACCTGAAGCTTTCTTT CASSLADRPEAFF
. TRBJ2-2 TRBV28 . TGTGCCAGCAGTTTCTCGGGTTTTGCCGGCACCGGGGAGCTGTTTTTT CASSFSGFAGTGELFF
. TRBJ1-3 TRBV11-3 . TGTGCCAGCAGCCCCCTCTCTGGAAACACCATATATTTT CASSPLSGNTIYF
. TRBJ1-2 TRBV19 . TGTGCCAGTAGAGAGGCGGCGGGTGGCTACACCTTC CASREAAGGYTF
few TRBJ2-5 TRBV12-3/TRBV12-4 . TGTGCCAGCAGTTTGCAGAAAGAGACCCAGTACTTC CASSLQKETQYF
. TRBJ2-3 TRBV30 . TGTGCCTGGAGTGAGTACAATCCTAGCACAGATACGCAGTATTTT CAWSEYNPSTDTQYF
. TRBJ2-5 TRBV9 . TGTGCCAGCAGCGTAGGGGACTTAAACCAAGAGACCCAGTACTTC CASSVGDLNQETQYF
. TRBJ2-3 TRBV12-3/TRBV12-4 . TGTGCCAGCAGACTTAGTGTTACGCAGTATTTT CASRLSVTQYF
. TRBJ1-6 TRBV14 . TGTGCCAGCAGCCAAGACAGGGGCACCGCTGCGCCCCTCCACTTT CASSQDRGTAAPLHF
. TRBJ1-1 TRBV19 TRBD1 TGTGCCAGTAGTCTCCGGACAGGGGGAATTGAAGCTTTCTTT CASSLRTGGIEAFF
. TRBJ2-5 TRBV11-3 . TGTGCCAGCAGCTTAGGAGGAAGTGGGGAGACCCAGTACTTC CASSLGGSGETQYF